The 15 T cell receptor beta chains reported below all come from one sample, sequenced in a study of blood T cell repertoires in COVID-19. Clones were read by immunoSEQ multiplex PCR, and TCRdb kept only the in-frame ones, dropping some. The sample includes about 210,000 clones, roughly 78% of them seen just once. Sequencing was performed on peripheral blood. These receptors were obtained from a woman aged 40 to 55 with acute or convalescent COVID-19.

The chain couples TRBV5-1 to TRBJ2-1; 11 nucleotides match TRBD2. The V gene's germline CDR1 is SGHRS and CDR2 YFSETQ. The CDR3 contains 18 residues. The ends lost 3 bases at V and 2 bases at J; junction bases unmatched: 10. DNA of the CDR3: TGCGCCAGCAGCTCAGAAACGGAGACTAGCGGGGCCTACAATGAGCAGTTCTTC. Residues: CASSSETETSGAYNEQFF.

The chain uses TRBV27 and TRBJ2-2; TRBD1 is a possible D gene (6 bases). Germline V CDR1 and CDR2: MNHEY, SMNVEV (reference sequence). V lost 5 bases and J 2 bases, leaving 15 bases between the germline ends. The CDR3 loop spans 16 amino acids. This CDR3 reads CASSPAGAVNTGELFF. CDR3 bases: TGTGCCAGCAGTCCCGCAGGGGCCGTAAACACCGGGGAGCTGTTTTTT.

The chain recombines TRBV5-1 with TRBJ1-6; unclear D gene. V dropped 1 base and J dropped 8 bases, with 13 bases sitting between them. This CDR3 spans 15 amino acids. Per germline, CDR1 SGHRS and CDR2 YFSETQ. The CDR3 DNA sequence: TGCGCCAGCAGCTTGTATCTCTCGGGAGATTCACCCCTCCACTTT. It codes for CASSLYLSGDSPLHF.

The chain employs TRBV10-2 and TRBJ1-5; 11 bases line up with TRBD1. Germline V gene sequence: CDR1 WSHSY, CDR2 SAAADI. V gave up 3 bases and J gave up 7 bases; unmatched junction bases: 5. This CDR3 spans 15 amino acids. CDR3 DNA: TGCGCCAGCAGTGATCTTGGGACAGGGGGACAGCCCCAGCATTTT. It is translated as CASSDLGTGGQPQHF.

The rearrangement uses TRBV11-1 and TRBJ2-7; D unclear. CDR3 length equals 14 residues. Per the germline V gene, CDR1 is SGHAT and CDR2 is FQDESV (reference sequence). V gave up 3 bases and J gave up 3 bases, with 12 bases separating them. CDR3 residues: CASSFVGLYYEQYF. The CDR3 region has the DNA TGTGCCAGCAGCTTTGTGGGCCTATACTACGAGCAGTACTTC.

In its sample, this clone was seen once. CDR3 sequence: CASTGDTGELFF. CDR3 DNA sequence: TGTGCCAGCACGGGAGACACCGGGGAGCTGTTTTTT. This chain joins TRBV7-8 and TRBJ2-2; TRBD2 might be the D (6 bases). The germline CDR1 and CDR2 sequences are SGHVS and FQNEAQ. The CDR3 contains 12 residues. Trimming pared 7 bases from V and 3 bases from J, leaving 6 bases between.

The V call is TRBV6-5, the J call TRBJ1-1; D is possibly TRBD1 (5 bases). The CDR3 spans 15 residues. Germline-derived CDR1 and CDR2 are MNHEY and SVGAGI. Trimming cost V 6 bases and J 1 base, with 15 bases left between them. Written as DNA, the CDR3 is TGTGCCAGCAGCGTTGAGATTACAGGGAACACTGAAGCTTTCTTT. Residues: CASSVEITGNTEAFF.

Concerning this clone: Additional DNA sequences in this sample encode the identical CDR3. This CDR3 reads CAWSRDRGNYGYTF. CDR3 bases: TGTGCCTGGAGTAGGGACAGGGGTAACTATGGCTACACCTTC. V is TRBV30 and J is TRBJ1-2; 10 bases map to TRBD1. The CDR3 is 14 amino acids. The trim removed 2 bases at V and 1 base at J, leaving 1 base unmatched. Germline lookup yields CDR1 GTSNPN and CDR2 SVGIG (reference sequence).

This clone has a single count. CDR3 protein: CSVEPSGETQYF. DNA of the CDR3: TGCAGCGTTGAACCTAGTGGAGAGACCCAGTACTTC. V usage is TRBV29-1 and J usage is TRBJ2-5; D is undetermined. This CDR3 region has 12 residues. Germline loops: CDR1 SQVTM, CDR2 ANQGSEA. The V end was cut by 2 bases, the J end by 4 bases, with 8 bases between.

Here the CDR3 reads CSVVPVLGGADTEAFF. The CDR3 bases are TGCAGCGTTGTACCCGTGCTTGGGGGCGCGGACACTGAAGCTTTCTTT. V is TRBV29-1 and J is TRBJ1-1; perhaps TRBD1 as D (6 bases). This CDR3 spans 16 amino acids. Germline loops: CDR1 SQVTM, CDR2 ANQGSEA. V lost 4 bases and J 3 bases, leaving 21 bases between the germline ends.

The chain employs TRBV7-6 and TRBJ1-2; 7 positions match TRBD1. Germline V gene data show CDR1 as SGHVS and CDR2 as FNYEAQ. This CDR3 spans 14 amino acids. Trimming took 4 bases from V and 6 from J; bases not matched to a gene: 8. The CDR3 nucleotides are TGTGCCAGCAGCTACGCCCCCACAGGGGATGGCTACACCTTC. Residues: CASSYAPTGDGYTF.

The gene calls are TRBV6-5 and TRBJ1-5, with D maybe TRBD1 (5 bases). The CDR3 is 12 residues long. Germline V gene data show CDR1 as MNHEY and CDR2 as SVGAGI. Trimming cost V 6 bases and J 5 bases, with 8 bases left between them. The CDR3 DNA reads TGTGCCAGCAGGCTAGGGGATCAGCCCCAGCATTTT. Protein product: CASRLGDQPQHF.

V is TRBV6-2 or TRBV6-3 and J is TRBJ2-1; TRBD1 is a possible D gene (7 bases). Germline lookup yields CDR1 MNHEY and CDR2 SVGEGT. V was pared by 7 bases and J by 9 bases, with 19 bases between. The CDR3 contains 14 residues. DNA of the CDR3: TGTGCCAGCAACCCAACCGTTCAGGGGGGTGAGCAGTTCTTC. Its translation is CASNPTVQGGEQFF.

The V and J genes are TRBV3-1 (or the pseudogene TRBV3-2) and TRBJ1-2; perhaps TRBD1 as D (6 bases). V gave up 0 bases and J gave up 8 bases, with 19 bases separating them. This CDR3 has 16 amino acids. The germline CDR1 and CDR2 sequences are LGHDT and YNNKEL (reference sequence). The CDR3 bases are TGTGCCAGCAGCCAAGAACGCGGAAGGGGGATTAAAGGCTACACCTTC. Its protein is CASSQERGRGIKGYTF.

The CDR3 protein is CASSRLAGGDYEQYF. The CDR3 bases are TGTGCCAGTAGTAGATTAGCGGGAGGTGATTACGAGCAGTACTTC. The chain uses TRBV19 and TRBJ2-7; 10 bases are a match to TRBD2. The V and J ends lost 4 bases and 4 bases, in that order; junction bases with no gene match: 7. Germline V lookup: CDR1 LNHDA, CDR2 SQIVND (reference sequence). CDR3 length: 15 residues.